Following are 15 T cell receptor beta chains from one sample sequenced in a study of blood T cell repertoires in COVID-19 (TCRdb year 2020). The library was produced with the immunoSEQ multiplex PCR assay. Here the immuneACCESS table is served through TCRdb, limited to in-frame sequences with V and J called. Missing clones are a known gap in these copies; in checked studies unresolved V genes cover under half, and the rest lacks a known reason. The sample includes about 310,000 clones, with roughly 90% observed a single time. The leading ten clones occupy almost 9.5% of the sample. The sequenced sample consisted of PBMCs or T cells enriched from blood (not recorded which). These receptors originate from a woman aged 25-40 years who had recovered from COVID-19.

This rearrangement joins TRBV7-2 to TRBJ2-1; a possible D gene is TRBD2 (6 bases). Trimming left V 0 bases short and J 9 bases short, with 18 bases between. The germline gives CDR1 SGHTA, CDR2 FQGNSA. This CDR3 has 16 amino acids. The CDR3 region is CASSLAPGVGICEQFF. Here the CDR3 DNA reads TGTGCCAGCAGCTTAGCTCCGGGGGTGGGTATTTGTGAGCAGTTCTTC.

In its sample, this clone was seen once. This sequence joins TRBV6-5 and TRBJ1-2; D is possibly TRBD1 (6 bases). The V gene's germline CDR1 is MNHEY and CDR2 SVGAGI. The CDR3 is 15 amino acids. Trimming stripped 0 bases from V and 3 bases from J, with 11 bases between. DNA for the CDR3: TGTGCCAGCAGTTACTCGATATCAGGGGACTATGGCTACACCTTC. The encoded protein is CASSYSISGDYGYTF.

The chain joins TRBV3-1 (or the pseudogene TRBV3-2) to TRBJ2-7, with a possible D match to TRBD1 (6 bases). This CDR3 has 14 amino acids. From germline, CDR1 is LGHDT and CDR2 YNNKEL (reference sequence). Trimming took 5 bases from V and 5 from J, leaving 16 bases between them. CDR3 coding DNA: TGTGCCAGCAGCACCCAAACAGGGATTGACGAGCAGTACTTC. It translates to CASSTQTGIDEQYF.

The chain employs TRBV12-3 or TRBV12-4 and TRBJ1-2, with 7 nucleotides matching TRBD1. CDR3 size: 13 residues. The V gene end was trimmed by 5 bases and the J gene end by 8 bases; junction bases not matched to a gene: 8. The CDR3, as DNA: TGTGCCAGCAGTCACGGGACAGTTTACGGCTACACCTTC. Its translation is CASSHGTVYGYTF.

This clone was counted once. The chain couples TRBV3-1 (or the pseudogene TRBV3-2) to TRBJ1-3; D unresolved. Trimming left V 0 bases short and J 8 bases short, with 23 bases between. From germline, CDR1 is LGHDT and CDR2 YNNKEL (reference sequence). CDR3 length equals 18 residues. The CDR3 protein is CASSQDSPPLWARDTIYF. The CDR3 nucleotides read TGTGCCAGCAGCCAAGATTCCCCTCCCCTGTGGGCGCGCGACACCATATATTTT.

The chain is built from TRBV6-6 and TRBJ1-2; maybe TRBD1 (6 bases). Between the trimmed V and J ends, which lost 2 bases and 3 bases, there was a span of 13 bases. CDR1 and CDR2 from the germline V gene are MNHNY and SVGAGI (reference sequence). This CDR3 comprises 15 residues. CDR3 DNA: TGTGCCAGCAGTTACGAATTCAGGGGAGACTATGGCTACACCTTC. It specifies CASSYEFRGDYGYTF.

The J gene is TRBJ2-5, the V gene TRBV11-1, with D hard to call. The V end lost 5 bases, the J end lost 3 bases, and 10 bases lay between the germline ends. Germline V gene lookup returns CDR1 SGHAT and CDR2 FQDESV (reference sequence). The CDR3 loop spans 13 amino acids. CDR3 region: CASSPSTEETQYF. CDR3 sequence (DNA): TGTGCCAGCAGCCCCTCAACGGAAGAGACCCAGTACTTC. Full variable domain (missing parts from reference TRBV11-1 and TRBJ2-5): EAEVAQSPRYKITEKSQAVAFWCDPISGHATLYWYRQILGQGPELLVQFQDESVVDDSQLPKDRFSAERLKGVDSTLKIQPAELGDSAMYLCASSPSTEETQYFGPGTRLLVL.

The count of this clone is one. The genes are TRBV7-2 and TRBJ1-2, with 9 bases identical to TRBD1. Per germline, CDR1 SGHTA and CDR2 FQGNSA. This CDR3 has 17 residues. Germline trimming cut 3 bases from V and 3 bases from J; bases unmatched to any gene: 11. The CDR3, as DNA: TGTGCCAGCAGCTTGGGACAGGGCCTTAGTTATTACTATGGCTACACCTTC. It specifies CASSLGQGLSYYYGYTF. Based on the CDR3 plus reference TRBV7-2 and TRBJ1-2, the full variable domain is GAGVSQSPSNKVTEKGKDVELRCDPISGHTALYWYRQSLGQGLEFLIYFQGNSAPDKSGLPSDRFSAERTGGSVSTLTIQRTQQEDSAVYLCASSLGQGLSYYYGYTFGSGTRLTVV.

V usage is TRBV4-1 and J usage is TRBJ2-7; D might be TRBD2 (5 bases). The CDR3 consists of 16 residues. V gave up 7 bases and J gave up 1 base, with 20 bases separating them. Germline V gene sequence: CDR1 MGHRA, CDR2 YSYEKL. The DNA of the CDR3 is TGCGCCAGCAACCCAAGCTTTCAGCGGAGATCCTACGAGCAGTACTTC. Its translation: CASNPSFQRRSYEQYF.

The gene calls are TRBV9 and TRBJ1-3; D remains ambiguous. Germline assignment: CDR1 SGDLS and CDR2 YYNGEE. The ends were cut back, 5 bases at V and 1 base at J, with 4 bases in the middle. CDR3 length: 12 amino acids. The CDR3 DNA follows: TGTGCCAGCAGTCGTTCTGGAAACACCATATATTTT. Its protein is CASSRSGNTIYF.

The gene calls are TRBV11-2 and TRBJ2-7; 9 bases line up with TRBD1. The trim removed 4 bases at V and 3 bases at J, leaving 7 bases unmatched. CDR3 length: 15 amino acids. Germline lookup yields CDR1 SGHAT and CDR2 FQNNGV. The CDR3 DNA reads TGTGCCAGCAGCTGGGGACAGGGAGGTTTCTACGAGCAGTACTTC. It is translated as CASSWGQGGFYEQYF.

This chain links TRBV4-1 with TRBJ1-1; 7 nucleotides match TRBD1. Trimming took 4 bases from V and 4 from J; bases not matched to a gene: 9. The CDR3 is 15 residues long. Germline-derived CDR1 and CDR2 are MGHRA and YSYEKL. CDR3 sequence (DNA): TGCGCCAGCAGCCCTGGACAGGCCTATGCCACTGAAGCTTTCTTT. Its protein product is CASSPGQAYATEAFF.

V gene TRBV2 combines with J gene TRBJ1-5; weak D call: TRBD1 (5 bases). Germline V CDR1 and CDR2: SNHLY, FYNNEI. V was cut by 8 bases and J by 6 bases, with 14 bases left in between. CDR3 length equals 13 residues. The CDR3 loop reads CASGGFRVQPQHF. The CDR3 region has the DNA TGTGCCAGCGGGGGGTTCAGGGTTCAGCCCCAGCATTTT. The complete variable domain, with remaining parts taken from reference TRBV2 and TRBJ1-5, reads EPEVTQTPSHQVTQMGQEVILRCVPISNHLYFYWYRQILGQKVEFLVSFYNNEISEKSEIFDDQFSVERPDGSNFTLKIRSTKLEDSAMYFCASGGFRVQPQHFGDGTRLSIL.

The DNA for the CDR3 is TGTGCCAGCAGTTTAGAGCCGCGTCGGGAGCAGTTCTTC. Translation: CASSLEPRREQFF. The chain uses TRBV12-3 or TRBV12-4 and TRBJ2-1; D gene ambiguous. The germline V and J ends were trimmed by 1 base and 10 bases, with 11 bases remaining between them. This CDR3 has 13 amino acids.

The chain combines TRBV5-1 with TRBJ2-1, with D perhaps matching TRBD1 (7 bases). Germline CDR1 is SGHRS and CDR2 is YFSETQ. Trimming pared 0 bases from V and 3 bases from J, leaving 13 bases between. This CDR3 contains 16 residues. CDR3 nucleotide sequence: TGCGCCAGCAGCTTGGCCGGTCAGGGGGGCTACAATGAGCAGTTCTTC. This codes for CASSLAGQGGYNEQFF.